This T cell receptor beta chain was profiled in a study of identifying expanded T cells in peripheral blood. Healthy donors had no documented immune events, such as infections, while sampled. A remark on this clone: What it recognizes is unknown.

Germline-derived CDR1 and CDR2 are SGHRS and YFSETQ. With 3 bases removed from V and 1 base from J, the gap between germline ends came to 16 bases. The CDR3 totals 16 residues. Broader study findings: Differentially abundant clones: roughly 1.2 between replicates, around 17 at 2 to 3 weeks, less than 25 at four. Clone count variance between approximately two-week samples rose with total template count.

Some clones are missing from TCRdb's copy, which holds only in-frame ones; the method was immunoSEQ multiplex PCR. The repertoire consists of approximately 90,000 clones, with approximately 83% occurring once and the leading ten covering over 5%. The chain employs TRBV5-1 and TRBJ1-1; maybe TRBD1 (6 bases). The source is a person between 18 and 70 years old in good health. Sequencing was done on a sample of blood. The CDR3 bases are TGCGCCAGCAGCTCGGCGCCGACAGGACCGAACACTGAAGCTTTCTTT. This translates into CASSSAPTGPNTEAFF.